This TCR beta chain came from a study of shared clonotypes between healthy human individuals. Study context: A donor's plate count was three for CD4 naive and three for CD4 memory; CD8 naive had two and CD8 memory one.

V lost 0 bases, J lost 6 bases, and 12 bases lay in between. CDR3 length: 14 amino acids. Germline lookup yields CDR1 MNHNS and CDR2 SASEGT. Several immunoSEQ plates held equal portions of the genomic DNA taken from each subset. Measured with immunoSEQ multiplex PCR; TCRdb has only the in-frame clones, and not every one. The sample lists approximately 2.1 million clones, approximately 95% occurring once. The chain uses TRBV6-1 and TRBJ2-7, with a tentative D call TRBD1 (6 bases). The clonotype comes from a man younger than 30 in good health. Some clones in this sample may be carry-over from other donors' samples. The specimen was naive CD4+ T cells from PBMCs. Subset of the sample: CD45RA+ positively selected. The CDR3 DNA reads as TGTGCCAGCAGTGAAGCGCCAGGGGCCCGCGAGCAGTACTTC. This encodes CASSEAPGAREQYF.